These T cell receptor beta chains were read from a single sample in a study of memory CD4+ T cells and cytomegalovirus serostatus. Some clones are missing from TCRdb's copy, which holds only in-frame ones; the method was immunoSEQ multiplex PCR. The sample lists 50,000 to 60,000 clones, approximately 82% occurring once. The sequenced sample consisted of memory CD4+ T cells from blood. Receptors originate from an adult in good health and CMV-seropositive. The conserved cysteine and the conserved F or W are not part of the CDR3 here. A D gene is named only where the DNA matches it firmly. Only some rows state a clone size, as once, few, many or a class for expanded clones.

-	TRBV28	-	ASSPRDLLGYEQY
-	TRBV27	TRBD2	ASSPVAGGYNEQF
-	TRBV19	TRBD1	ASSIKGAYNEQF
-	TRBV7-9	TRBD1	ASSYPIWQGANTGELF
few	TRBV6-1	TRBD2	ASRGLATLWNIQY
-	TRBV7-6	-	ASSLAHTDQETQY
-	TRBV11-2	-	ASSLEVAFGAQY
-	TRBV29-1	-	SVDQYEAF
-	TRBV11-2	TRBD2	ASSSTTGTSGSGNH
-	TRBV11-2	-	ASSSKGGTDTQY
-	TRBV5-4	-	ASSLGGDEQY
-	TRBV6-6	TRBD1	ASSQRQGAGGYT
-	TRBV7-3	TRBD2	ASSLRGSGPDTQY
-	TRBV2	TRBD1	ASSTQGGDGYT
-	TRBV29-1	-	SVGTLFEAF
-	TRBV2	TRBD2	ASSGTSGKQF
-	TRBV30	TRBD1	AWRAGTGYHEQY
-	TRBV19	-	ASSIVWNTGELF
once	TRBV7-2	-	ASSLTGDTQY
-	TRBV7-9	-	ASSLGEGSNQPQH
-	TRBV18	-	ASSPRAVMNTEAF
-	TRBV19	TRBD1	ASRKTDRARNTGELF
-	TRBV4-1	TRBD1	ASRQTGTVGNTIY
-	TRBV30	-	AWRGRGQETQY
-	TRBV10-1	TRBD1	ASSAGQAKGEQY
-	TRBV7-3	-	ASSSSGSTPNTEAF
-	TRBV28	-	ASSLPGTLNTEAF
-	TRBV19	-	ASSISNYGYT
few	TRBV2	-	ASSGAVPGEKLF
medium-sized	TRBV5-1	-	ASSYGTQAANEKLF
-	TRBV5-6	TRBD1	ASSLAGTGWYEQY
-	TRBV7-9	-	ASSLVNTEAF
-	TRBV28	TRBD2	ASRPQLAGANTQY
-	TRBV30	-	AWSAGMRNEQY
-	TRBV7-9	TRBD2	ASSLGGRETDTQY
-	TRBV7-2	-	ASSPYRDTGELF
-	TRBV5-1	-	ASSLQVNEQF
-	TRBV5-4	-	ASSRTASNYGYT
once	TRBV30	-	AWSFLQAKNIQY
-	TRBV5-1	-	ASSLAQPTDTQY